This T cell receptor beta chain was obtained from a study of blood T cells in healthy people across ages. The CDR3 contains 14 residues. Germline CDR1 MNHNY, CDR2 SVGAGI (reference sequence). With respect to this clonotype: Germline and junction disagree at one end, which may indicate a read error.

A J-beta primer mix and a sample-barcoded 5' primer were used in a second PCR of roughly 6 to 11 cycles. TCRdb processed the 5' RACE reads anew with MiXCR; each CDR3 protein has one entry. The repertoire holds about 1.8 million distinct CDR3 sequences, with approximately 50% as singletons. The sequence was collected from a woman aged 40 to 50 in good health. The V and J genes are TRBV6-6 and TRBJ2-3; D possibly matches TRBD1 or TRBD2 (5 bases each). The sequenced material came from blood. CDR3 nucleotide sequence: TGTGCCAGCAGTCCCAACCCTAGCACAGGTACGCAGTATTTT. It specifies CASSPNPSTGTQYF.